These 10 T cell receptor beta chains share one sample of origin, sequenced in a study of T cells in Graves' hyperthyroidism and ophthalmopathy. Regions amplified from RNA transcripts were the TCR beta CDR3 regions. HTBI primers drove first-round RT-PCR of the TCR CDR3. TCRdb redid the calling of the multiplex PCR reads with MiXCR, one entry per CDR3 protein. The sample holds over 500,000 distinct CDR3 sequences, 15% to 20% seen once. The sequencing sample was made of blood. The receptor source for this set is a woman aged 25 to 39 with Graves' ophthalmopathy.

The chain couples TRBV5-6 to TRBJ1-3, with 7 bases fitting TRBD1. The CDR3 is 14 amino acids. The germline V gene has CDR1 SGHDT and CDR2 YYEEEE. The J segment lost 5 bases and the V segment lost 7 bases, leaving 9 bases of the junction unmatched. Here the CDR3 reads CASVNRGTRNTIYF. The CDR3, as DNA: TGTGCCAGCGTCAACAGGGGTACAAGAAACACCATATATTTT.

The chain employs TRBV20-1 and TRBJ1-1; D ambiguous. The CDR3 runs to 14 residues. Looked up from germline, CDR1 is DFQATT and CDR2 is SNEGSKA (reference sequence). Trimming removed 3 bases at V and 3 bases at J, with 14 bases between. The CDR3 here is CSARPPALDTEAFF. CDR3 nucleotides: TGCAGTGCTAGGCCACCGGCCCTCGACACTGAAGCTTTCTTT.

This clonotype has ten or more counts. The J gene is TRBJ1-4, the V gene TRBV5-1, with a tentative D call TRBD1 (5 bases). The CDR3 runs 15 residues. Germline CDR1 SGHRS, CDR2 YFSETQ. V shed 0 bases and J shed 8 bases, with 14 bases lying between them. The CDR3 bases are TGCGCCAGCAGCTTGGAGGGGAAGGATGGAGAAAAACTGTTTTTT. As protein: CASSLEGKDGEKLFF.

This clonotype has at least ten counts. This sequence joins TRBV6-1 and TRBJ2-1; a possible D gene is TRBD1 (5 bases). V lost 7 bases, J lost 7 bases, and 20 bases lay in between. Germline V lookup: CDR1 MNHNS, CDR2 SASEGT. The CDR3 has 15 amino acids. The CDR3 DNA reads TGTGCCAGCACCCCCGCGGCAGGGAATGTGAATGAGCAGTTCTTC. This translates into CASTPAAGNVNEQFF.

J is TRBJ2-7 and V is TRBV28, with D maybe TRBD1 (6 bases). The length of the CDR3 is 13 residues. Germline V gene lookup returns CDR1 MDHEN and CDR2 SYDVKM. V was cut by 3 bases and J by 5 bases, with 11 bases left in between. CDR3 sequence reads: CASSFQGFNEQYF. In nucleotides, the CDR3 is TGTGCCAGCAGTTTTCAGGGGTTCAACGAGCAGTACTTC. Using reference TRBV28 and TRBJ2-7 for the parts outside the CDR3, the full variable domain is DVKVTQSSRYLVKRTGEKVFLECVQDMDHENMFWYRQDPGLGLRLIYFSYDVKMKEKGDIPEGYSVSREKKERFSLILESASTNQTSMYLCASSFQGFNEQYFGPGTRLTVT.

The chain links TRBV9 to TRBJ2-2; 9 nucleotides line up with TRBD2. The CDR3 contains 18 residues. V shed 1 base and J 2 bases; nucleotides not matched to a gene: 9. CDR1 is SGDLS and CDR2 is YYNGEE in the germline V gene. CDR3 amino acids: CASSVSNTSGPNTGELFF. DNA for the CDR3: TGTGCCAGCAGCGTATCAAACACTAGCGGGCCTAACACCGGGGAGCTGTTTTTT.

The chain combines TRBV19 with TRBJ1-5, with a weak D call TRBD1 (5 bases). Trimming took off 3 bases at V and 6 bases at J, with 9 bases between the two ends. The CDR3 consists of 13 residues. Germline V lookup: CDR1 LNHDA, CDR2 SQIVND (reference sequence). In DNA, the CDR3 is TGTGCCAGTAGTATCCAGGGAACTCAGCCCCAGCATTTT. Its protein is CASSIQGTQPQHF.

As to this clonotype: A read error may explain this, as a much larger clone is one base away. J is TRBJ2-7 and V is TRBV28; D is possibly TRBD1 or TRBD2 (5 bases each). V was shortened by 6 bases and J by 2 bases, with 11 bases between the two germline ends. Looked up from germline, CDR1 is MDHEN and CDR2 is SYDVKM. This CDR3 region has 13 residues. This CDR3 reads CASRSGTAYEQYF. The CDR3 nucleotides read TGTGCCAGCAGATCCGGGACGGCCTACGAGCAGTACTTC. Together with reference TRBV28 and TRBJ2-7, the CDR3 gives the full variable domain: DVKVTQSSRYLVKRTGEKVFLECVQDMDHENMFWYRQDPGLGLRLIYFSYDVKMKEKGDIPEGYSVSREKKERFSLILESASTNQTSMYLCASRSGTAYEQYFGPGTRLTVT.

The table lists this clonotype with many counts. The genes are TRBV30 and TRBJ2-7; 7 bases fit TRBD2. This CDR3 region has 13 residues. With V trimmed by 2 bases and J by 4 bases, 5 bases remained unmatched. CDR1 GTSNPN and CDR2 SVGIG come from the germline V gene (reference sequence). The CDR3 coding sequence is TGTGCCTGGAGTTGGACTAGAGGGTACGAGCAGTACTTC. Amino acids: CAWSWTRGYEQYF.

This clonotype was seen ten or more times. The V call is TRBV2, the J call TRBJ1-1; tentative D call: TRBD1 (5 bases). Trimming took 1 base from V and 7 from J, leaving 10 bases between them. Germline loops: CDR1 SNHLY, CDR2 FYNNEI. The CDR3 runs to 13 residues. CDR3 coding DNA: TGTGCCAGCAGTGAAGAAGAGGGGTATGAAGCTTTCTTT. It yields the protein CASSEEEGYEAFF.